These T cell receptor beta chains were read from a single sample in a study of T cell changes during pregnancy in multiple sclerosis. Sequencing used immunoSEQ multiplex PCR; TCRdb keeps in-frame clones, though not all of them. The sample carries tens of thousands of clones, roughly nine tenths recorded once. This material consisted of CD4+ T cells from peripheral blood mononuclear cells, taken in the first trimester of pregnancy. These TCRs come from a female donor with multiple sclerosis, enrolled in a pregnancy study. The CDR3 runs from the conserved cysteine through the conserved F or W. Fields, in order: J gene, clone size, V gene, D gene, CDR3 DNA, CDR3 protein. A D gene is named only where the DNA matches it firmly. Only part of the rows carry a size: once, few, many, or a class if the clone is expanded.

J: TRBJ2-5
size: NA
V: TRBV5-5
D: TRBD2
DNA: TGTGCCAGCAGGGGTTGGGGACTAGCGGGGGCTTTACAAGAGACCCAGTACTTC
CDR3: CASRGWGLAGALQETQYF

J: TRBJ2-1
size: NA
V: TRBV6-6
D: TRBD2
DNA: TGTGCCAGCAGTTACTGGGCGGGGGACCTATACAATGAGCAGTTCTTC
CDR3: CASSYWAGDLYNEQFF

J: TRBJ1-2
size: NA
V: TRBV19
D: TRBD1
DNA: TGTGCCAGTAGTACCCGGGACAGGGGCTCCTATGGCTACACCTTC
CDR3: CASSTRDRGSYGYTF

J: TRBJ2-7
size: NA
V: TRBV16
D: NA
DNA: TGTGCCAGCAGCCAAACGATCGCGCGGGGCGCCTACTTC
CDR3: CASSQTIARGAYF

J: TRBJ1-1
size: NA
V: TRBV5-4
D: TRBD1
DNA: TGTGCCAGCAGCGTACAGGGGCCCAACACTGAAGCTTTCTTT
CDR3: CASSVQGPNTEAFF

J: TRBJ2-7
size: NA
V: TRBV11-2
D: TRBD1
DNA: TGTGCCAGCAGCTCGGACAGGGGGCCCTACGAGCAGTACTTC
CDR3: CASSSDRGPYEQYF

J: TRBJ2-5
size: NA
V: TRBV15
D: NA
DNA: TGTGCCACCAGCAGAGCCCTCGCGAGAGGGGAGACCCAGTACTTC
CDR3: CATSRALARGETQYF

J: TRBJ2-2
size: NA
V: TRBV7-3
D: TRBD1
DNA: TGTGCCAGCAGCTTACGAGGGGGCCCGAACACCGGGGAGCTGTTTTTT
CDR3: CASSLRGGPNTGELFF

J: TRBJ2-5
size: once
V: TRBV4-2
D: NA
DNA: TGTGCCAGCAGCCAGGAACTAGGGAGCGGGACCCAGTACTTC
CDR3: CASSQELGSGTQYF

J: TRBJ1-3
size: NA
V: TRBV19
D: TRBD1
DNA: TGTGCCAGTAGTCCCCAAGGGACAGTCTCTGGAAACACCATATATTTT
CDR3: CASSPQGTVSGNTIYF

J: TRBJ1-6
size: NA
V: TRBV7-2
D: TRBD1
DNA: TGTGCCAGCAGCTCATTTGGGCGGACAGGGGGCACACCCCTCCACTTT
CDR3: CASSSFGRTGGTPLHF

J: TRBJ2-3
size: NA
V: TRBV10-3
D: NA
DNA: TGTGCCGCGCGTACCGCGGATACGCAGTATTTT
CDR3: CAARTADTQYF

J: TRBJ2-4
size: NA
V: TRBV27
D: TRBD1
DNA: TGTGCCAGCAGTTTATCTGTAGGGGGCGCCTCAATGACCAAAAACATTCAGTACTTC
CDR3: CASSLSVGGASMTKNIQYF

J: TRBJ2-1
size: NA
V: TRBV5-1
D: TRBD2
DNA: TGCGCCAGCAGCTTGGCCAGACTAGCGGGGGAGGGCAATGAGCAGTTCTTC
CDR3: CASSLARLAGEGNEQFF

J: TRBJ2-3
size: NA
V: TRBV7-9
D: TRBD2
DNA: TGTGCCAGCAGCTTCCGACTAGCGGGGGGTGAAGATACGCAGTATTTT
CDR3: CASSFRLAGGEDTQYF

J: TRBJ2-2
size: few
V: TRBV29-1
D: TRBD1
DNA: TGCAGCGGACAGGGGGACACCGGGGAGCTGTTTTTT
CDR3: CSGQGDTGELFF

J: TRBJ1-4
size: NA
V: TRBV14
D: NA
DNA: TGTGCCAGCAGCCAAGCCAGGGGTTCTAATGAAAAACTGTTTTTT
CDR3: CASSQARGSNEKLFF

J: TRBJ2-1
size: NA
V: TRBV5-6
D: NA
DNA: TGTGCCAGCAGCCCGGCGGCTCCGTTAAAAGAGCAGTTCTTC
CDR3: CASSPAAPLKEQFF

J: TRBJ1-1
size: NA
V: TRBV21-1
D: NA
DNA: TGTGCCAGCAGCAAAGGGAAAGAACAGGGGGCTGGCACTGAAGCTTTCTTT
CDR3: CASSKGKEQGAGTEAFF

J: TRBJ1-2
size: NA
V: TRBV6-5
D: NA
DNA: TGTGCCAGCACCACCCCTTCTGGGGGGTTCTATGGCTACACCTTC
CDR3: CASTTPSGGFYGYTF

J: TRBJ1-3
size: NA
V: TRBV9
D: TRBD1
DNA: TGTGCCAGCAGCGTGGGTACAGGGGGCCTTGGAAACACCATATATTTT
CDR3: CASSVGTGGLGNTIYF

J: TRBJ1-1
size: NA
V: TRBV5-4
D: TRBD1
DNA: TGTGCCAGCAGCCCGGAGGGGGCCCTCATGAACACTGAAGCTTTCTTT
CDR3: CASSPEGALMNTEAFF

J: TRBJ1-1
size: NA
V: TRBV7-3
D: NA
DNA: TGTGCCAGCAGCTTATCTGGCCCGAACACTGAAGCTTTCTTT
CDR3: CASSLSGPNTEAFF

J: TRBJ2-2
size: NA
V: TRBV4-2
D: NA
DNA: TGTGCCAGCAGCCAAGATCTGGGAGGAACCGGGGAGCTGTTTTTT
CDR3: CASSQDLGGTGELFF

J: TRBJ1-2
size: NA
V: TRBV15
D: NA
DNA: TGTGCCACCAGCAGAGATGGCGGCAGCCGAGGAGGCTACACCTTC
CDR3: CATSRDGGSRGGYTF

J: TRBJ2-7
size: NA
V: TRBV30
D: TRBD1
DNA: TGTGCCTGGAGTGTGGACAGGGGCCACGAGCAGTACTTC
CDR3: CAWSVDRGHEQYF

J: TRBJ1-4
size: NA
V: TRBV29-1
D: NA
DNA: TGCAGCGTTGATTCCGGGTCGGGTGAAAAACTGTTTTTT
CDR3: CSVDSGSGEKLFF

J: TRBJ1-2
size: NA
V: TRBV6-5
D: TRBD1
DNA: TGTGCCAGCAGTTACTACGACAGGGGGCAGGGCTACACCTTC
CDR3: CASSYYDRGQGYTF

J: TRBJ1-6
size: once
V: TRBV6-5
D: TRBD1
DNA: TGTGCCAGCAGTTACGAGGACAGGAATTCACCCCTCCACTTT
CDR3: CASSYEDRNSPLHF

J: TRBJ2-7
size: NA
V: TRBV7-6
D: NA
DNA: TGTGCCAGCAGCCCCCTACCGGGCGGGGAGCAGTACTTC
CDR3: CASSPLPGGEQYF

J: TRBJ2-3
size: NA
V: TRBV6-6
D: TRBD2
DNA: TGTGCCAGCTATAGTGGGAGGGCGAGCACAGATACGCAGTATTTT
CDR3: CASYSGRASTDTQYF

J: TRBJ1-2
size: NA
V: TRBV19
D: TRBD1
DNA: TGTGCCAGTGGAGGGCGGACAGGAGAGTATGGCTACACCTTC
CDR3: CASGGRTGEYGYTF

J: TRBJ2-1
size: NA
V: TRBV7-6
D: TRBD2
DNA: TGTGCCAGCAGTGAGCGGGGGGCCGCCAATGAGCAGTTCTTC
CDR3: CASSERGAANEQFF

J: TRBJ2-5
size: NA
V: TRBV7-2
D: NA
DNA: TGTGCCAGCAGCTTAGTACGGGAAGAGACCCAGTACTTC
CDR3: CASSLVREETQYF

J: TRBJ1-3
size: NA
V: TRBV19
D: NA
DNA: TGTGCCAGTAGTATGCTACAGCTCTCTGGAAACACCATATATTTT
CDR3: CASSMLQLSGNTIYF

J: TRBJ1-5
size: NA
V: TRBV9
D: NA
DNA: TGTGCCAGCAGCGTCGGCAGGGATAGCAATCAGCCCCAGCATTTT
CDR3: CASSVGRDSNQPQHF

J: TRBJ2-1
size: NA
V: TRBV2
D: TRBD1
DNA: TGTGCCACCGCAAAGAGGGGGACAGGGTACAATGAGCAGTTCTTC
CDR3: CATAKRGTGYNEQFF

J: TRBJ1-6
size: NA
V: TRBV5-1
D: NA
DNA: TGCGCCAGTACGACAACAGGTCATAATTCACCCCTCCACTTT
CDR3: CASTTTGHNSPLHF

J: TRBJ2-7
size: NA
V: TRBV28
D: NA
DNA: TGTGCCAGCACGGACCCTACAGGGTTGGCCTACGAGCAGTACTTC
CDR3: CASTDPTGLAYEQYF

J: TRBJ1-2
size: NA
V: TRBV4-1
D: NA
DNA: TGCGCCAGCAGTCTGGGCTCCTATGGCTACACCTTC
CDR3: CASSLGSYGYTF

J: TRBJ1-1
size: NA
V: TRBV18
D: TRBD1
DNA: TGTGCCACCCAACAGGGGATAGACACTGAAGCTTTCTTT
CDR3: CATQQGIDTEAFF

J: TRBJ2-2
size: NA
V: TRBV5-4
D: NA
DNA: TGTGCCAGCAGCTTGCCAATGAGCCTGGAGCTGTTTTTT
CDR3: CASSLPMSLELFF

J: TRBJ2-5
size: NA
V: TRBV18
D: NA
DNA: TGTGCCAGCTCACCACGGCAATTCCAAGAGACCCAGTACTTC
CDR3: CASSPRQFQETQYF

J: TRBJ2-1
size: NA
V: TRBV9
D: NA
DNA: TGTGCCAGCAGCGTGAGGGACTGGCCCAGTGAGCAGTTCTTC
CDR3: CASSVRDWPSEQFF

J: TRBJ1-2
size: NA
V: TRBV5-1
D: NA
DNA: TGCGCCAGCAGCTTGGGGACAGCCTATGGCTACACCTTC
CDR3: CASSLGTAYGYTF

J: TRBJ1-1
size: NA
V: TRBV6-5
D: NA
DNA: TGTGCCAGCAGCCTGGACAGTAATCAAATCTCTGAAGCTTTCTTT
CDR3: CASSLDSNQISEAFF

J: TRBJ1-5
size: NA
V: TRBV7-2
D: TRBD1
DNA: TGTGCCAGCAGCTCATACGGCGGACAGGGACATCAGCCCCAGCATTTT
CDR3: CASSSYGGQGHQPQHF

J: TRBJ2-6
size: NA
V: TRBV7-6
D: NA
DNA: TGTGCCAGCAGCTCCCGGACAGCTCCCTTCTCTGGGGCCAACGTCCTGACTTTC
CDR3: CASSSRTAPFSGANVLTF